The entry below describes one TCR beta chain. The sample comes from a study of blood T cells in healthy people across ages. With a J-beta primer mix and a sample-barcoded 5' primer, a second PCR ran about 7 to 12 cycles. Each CDR3 protein gets one entry after TCRdb re-called the 5' RACE reads with MiXCR. The sample has about a million distinct CDR3 sequences; about 44% are singletons. CDR3 length equals 15 residues. Germline-derived CDR1 and CDR2 are LGHDT and YNNKEL (reference sequence). V was shortened by 5 bases and J by 2 bases, with 15 bases between the two germline ends. The TCR was taken from a man in his thirties or forties in good health. The material sequenced was blood. J is TRBJ1-1 and V is TRBV3-1; perhaps TRBD1 as D (6 bases). The CDR3 coding sequence is TGTGCCAGCAGCGCGACTGTACAGGGAAACACTGAAGCTTTCTTT. This sequence encodes CASSATVQGNTEAFF.